This TCR beta chain was documented in a study of early T cells in non-severe SARS-CoV-2 infection. About the study: Chains from this unsorted whole-blood bulk RNA could not be paired. The study, taken as a whole, reports: Comparison of clonotypes with VDJdb favored anti-spike CD8 responses while missing private and CD4 specificities.

Each CDR3 protein is one row after TCRdb ran MiXCR on the 5' RACE reads. The repertoire holds approximately 99,000 distinct CDR3 sequences, with about an eighth as singletons. Trimming pared 0 bases from V and 4 bases from J, leaving 13 bases between. CDR1 is SGHRS, CDR2 YFSETQ, per germline. The CDR3 loop spans 16 amino acids. Remarks on this clonotype: The antigen remains undetermined.

The sequencing sample was made of whole blood. This sequence originates from an adult who was a healthcare worker with PCR-confirmed SARS-CoV-2 infection or an uninfected control (not recorded which). V and J are TRBV5-1 and TRBJ2-2; D is possibly TRBD1 (5 bases). In nucleotides, the CDR3 is TGCGCCAGCAGCTTGGAGGCCAAAAGGGGCACCGGGGAGCTGTTTTTT. This encodes CASSLEAKRGTGELFF.